Shown below are 5 T cell receptor beta chains from a single sample sequenced in a study of identical twins. MiXCR, applied by TCRdb to the 5' RACE reads, yields one record per CDR3 protein. The sample records about 1.7 million distinct CDR3 sequences, 32% being singletons. Sequencing used cord blood. Every receptor here comes from a newborn girl in good health.

The rearrangement uses TRBV2 and TRBJ1-4, with D unclear. Per the germline V gene, CDR1 is SNHLY and CDR2 is FYNNEI. Between the trimmed V and J ends, which lost 3 bases and 3 bases, there was a span of 11 bases. The CDR3 consists of 15 residues. The CDR3 bases are TGTGCCAGCAGTGATTTCAAGAGTCCTAATGAAAAACTGTTTTTT. It yields the protein CASSDFKSPNEKLFF.

This chain connects TRBV3-1 to TRBJ2-1, with D hard to call. The CDR3 consists of 15 residues. Trimming took off 3 bases at V and 3 bases at J, with 12 bases between the two ends. CDR1 and CDR2 from the germline V gene are LGHDT and YNNKEL (reference sequence). CDR3 nucleotides: TGTGCCAGCAGCCATACGTACTCGATCTACAATGAGCAGTTCTTC. The encoded protein is CASSHTYSIYNEQFF.

The genes are TRBV12-3 or TRBV12-4 and TRBJ2-3; 11 bases map to TRBD2. The CDR3 length is 16 residues. V lost 6 bases, J lost 4 bases, and 9 bases stayed unmatched. CDR3 sequence: CASRPLAGVTADTQYF. CDR3 bases: TGTGCCAGCAGGCCACTAGCGGGAGTGACAGCAGATACGCAGTATTTT.

This clonotype was counted a few times. The rearrangement joins TRBV7-8 to TRBJ1-4; D perhaps matches TRBD1 (6 bases). Trimming cost V 5 bases and J 4 bases, with 14 bases left between them. CDR1 and CDR2 (germline): SGHVS, FQNEAQ. The CDR3 is 15 residues long. The chain's CDR3 is CASSARTAFNEKLFF. In DNA form, the CDR3 reads TGTGCCAGCAGCGCCCGGACAGCCTTTAATGAAAAACTGTTTTTT.

This clonotype was recorded at least ten times. This rearrangement joins TRBV4-1 to TRBJ2-3; 9 bases line up with TRBD2. In germline, CDR1 is MGHRA, CDR2 YSYEKL. There are 15 residues in the CDR3. The junction had 8 bases not matched to a gene; V was cut back by 5 bases and J by 5 bases. CDR3 DNA: TGCGCCAGCAGCTCCGTAGCGGGGGTTAGAGATACGCAGTATTTT. This codes for CASSSVAGVRDTQYF.